Reported below is one T cell receptor (beta chain). Antigen specificity is unknown. These data are taken from a study of Ad26.COV2.S vaccination and SARS-CoV-2 variants. Findings of the study overall: Vaccine recipients and placebo recipients showed similar non-spike TCR breadth. From the TCR breadth and depth analyses, total T cell responses may have been underestimated. Vaccinees displayed broader spike-specific TCR repertoires than placebo recipients.

This table comes from immunoSEQ multiplex PCR, and its TCRdb copy is limited to in-frame clones, with some not included. Of about 390,000 clones listed, about nine tenths were seen once; the top ten hold 3.5%. Documented treatment: roughly 18 received Ad26.COV2.S at low or high dose, single or two shots; about five received placebo; per-sample allocation not given. Day 63 following the first vaccine or placebo injection was when the samples were taken. The administered vaccine (an Ad26 vector) expressed Wuhan-strain SARS-CoV-2 spike. Trimming stripped 1 base from V and 0 bases from J, with 11 bases between. This CDR3 spans 16 amino acids. The germline gives CDR1 SGHNT, CDR2 YENEEA.

This sequence joins TRBV11-3 and TRBJ2-3; D gene ambiguous. The clonotype originates from a person aged 18-60 years who received the Ad26.COV2.S COVID-19 vaccine or a placebo. Sequencing was performed on peripheral blood, taken in a trial of Ad26.COV2.S vaccine versus placebo. The CDR3 nucleotides read TGTGCCAGCAGCTTAGGTCGGACGCCTAGCACAGATACGCAGTATTTT. This translates into CASSLGRTPSTDTQYF.